A single sample gave rise to the 21 T cell receptor beta chains below, sequenced in a study of CD8 T cells in cerebrospinal fluid in Alzheimer's disease. TCRdb re-called the 10x single-cell sequencing reads; every CDR3 protein appears as one record, without DNA. This table holds 1,000 or so distinct CDR3 sequences. Source material: cerebrospinal fluid. The receptors come from a human donor with Alzheimer's disease.

This clonotype is labeled medium-sized based on frequency. The chain carries TRBV9 and TRBJ1-1. Germline V gives CDR1 SGDLS, CDR2 YYNGEE. The CDR3 runs to 14 residues. This CDR3 is CASSVGADNTEAFF.

Judged by frequency, this clonotype is medium-sized. The chain recombines TRBV6-1 with TRBJ2-5; the D gene TCRdb calls, TRBD2, cannot be checked with no DNA. Germline values: CDR1 MNHNS, CDR2 SASEGT. CDR3 size: 15 residues. CDR3 residues: CASSEVPGGGETQYF.

Considering frequency, this clonotype is medium-sized. The chain joins TRBV27 to TRBJ2-1; TCRdb's assignment of TRBD2 cannot be checked, as there is no DNA. Germline V CDR1 and CDR2: MNHEY, SMNVEV (reference sequence). The CDR3 sequence is 16 residues long. CDR3 amino acids: CASSLFSSGSGGEQFF.

This clonotype counts as medium-sized by frequency. The CDR3: CASEWASDQPQHF. This chain joins TRBV28 and TRBJ1-5; the TCRdb D gene call, TRBD1, has no DNA to confirm it. Germline CDR1 reads MDHEN; CDR2 reads SYDVKM. This CDR3 is 13 amino acids long.

This clonotype is identified as medium-sized (0.01 to 0.1%) from frequency. This rearrangement joins TRBV19 to TRBJ2-6. The CDR3 runs to 16 residues. Germline-derived CDR1 and CDR2 are LNHDA and SQIVND (reference sequence). The CDR3 sequence: CASSIGLISGANVLTF.

This clonotype is deemed large by its frequency. The chain uses TRBV20-1 and TRBJ1-5; TCRdb's D call of TRBD1 is untestable without DNA. CDR1 and CDR2 (germline): DFQATT, SNEGSKA (reference sequence). There are 13 residues in the CDR3. The chain's CDR3 is CSVARERGQPQHF.

This clonotype is classed as medium-sized (0.01 to 0.1%) by frequency. V gene TRBV6-6 combines with J gene TRBJ2-7; with no DNA, the TCRdb D assignment of TRBD1 cannot be verified. Germline V CDR1 and CDR2: MNHNY, SVGAGI (reference sequence). This CDR3 has 16 amino acids. CDR3 sequence reads: CASSYTGGQGKDEQYF.

This clonotype is called medium-sized (0.01 to 0.1%) based on its frequency. Here the CDR3 reads CASSYSGANVLTF. The chain recombines TRBV6-5 with TRBJ2-6. The CDR3 has 13 residues. From germline, CDR1 is MNHEY and CDR2 SVGAGI.

This clonotype is deemed medium-sized (0.01 to 0.1%) by its frequency. V usage is TRBV7-3 and J usage is TRBJ2-1; TCRdb lists TRBD1, though no DNA is available to test this call. The CDR3 covers 15 residues. The germline CDR1 and CDR2 sequences are SGHTA and FQGTGA. The CDR3 reads CASSLETGGYNEQFF.

By frequency, this clonotype registers medium-sized (0.01 to 0.1%). V gene TRBV7-2 combines with J gene TRBJ1-6; there is no DNA to check the TCRdb D call of TRBD1. This CDR3 spans 17 amino acids. Germline-derived CDR1 and CDR2 are SGHTA and FQGNSA. The CDR3 reads CASSLAPAGTGGRTLHF. The whole variable domain, filled in from reference TRBV7-2 and TRBJ1-6, reads GAGVSQSPSNKVTEKGKDVELRCDPISGHTALYWYRQSLGQGLEFLIYFQGNSAPDKSGLPSDRFSAERTGGSVSTLTIQRTQQEDSAVYLCASSLAPAGTGGRTLHFGNGTRLTVT.

This clonotype is classed as medium-sized (0.01 to 0.1%) by frequency. The rearrangement uses TRBV15 and TRBJ2-2; TCRdb calls TRBD1, which cannot be checked without DNA. The germline V gene has CDR1 LNHNV and CDR2 YYDKDF (reference sequence). This CDR3 has 17 amino acids. CDR3 protein: CATSRSRTYKNTGELFF.

This clonotype counts as medium-sized (0.01 to 0.1%) by frequency. The chain combines TRBV2 with TRBJ2-2; there is no DNA to check the TCRdb D call of TRBD1. This CDR3 is built from 15 residues. Germline V gives CDR1 SNHLY, CDR2 FYNNEI. CDR3 sequence: CASRVDWGGTGELFF.

Considering frequency, this clonotype is medium-sized (0.01 to 0.1%). The genes are TRBV5-8 and TRBJ2-1; no DNA is available, so the TRBD1 call from TCRdb remains unchecked. The CDR3 runs to 15 residues. Germline CDR1 is SGHTS and CDR2 is YDEGEE. The CDR3 is CASSLGGQGLNEQFF.

The chain employs TRBV2 and TRBJ2-2; TCRdb's D gene call, TRBD1, goes unchecked for lack of DNA. Germline V gives CDR1 SNHLY, CDR2 FYNNEI. The CDR3 spans 15 residues. CDR3 loop: CASRGQSTNTGELFF.

This clonotype is medium-sized (0.01 to 0.1%) by frequency. J is TRBJ2-1 and V is TRBV6-5; TCRdb indicates TRBD2, and absent DNA this call remains unverified. Per germline, CDR1 MNHEY and CDR2 SVGAGI. CDR3 length: 15 residues. The CDR3 sequence is CASSYRRGGKIEQFF.

Measured by frequency, this clonotype is medium-sized. The chain carries TRBV7-9 and TRBJ1-6. Germline V gene lookup returns CDR1 SEHNR and CDR2 FQNEAQ (reference sequence). The CDR3 sequence is 14 residues long. CDR3 sequence: CASSLEHVNSPLHF.

Measured by frequency, this clonotype is large. The gene calls are TRBV4-2 and TRBJ2-3; TCRdb calls TRBD2, which cannot be checked without DNA. Germline CDR1 is LGHNA and CDR2 is YNFKEQ. CDR3 length equals 17 residues. CDR3 protein: CASSQLRLAGGPDTQYF.

This clonotype is called medium-sized based on its frequency. The gene calls are TRBV11-2 and TRBJ1-2; TCRdb names TRBD1, which stays unverified in the absence of DNA. The CDR3 is 15 amino acids. CDR1 and CDR2 from the germline V gene are SGHAT and FQNNGV. The CDR3 reads CASSLEGASGYGYTF.

According to its frequency, this clonotype is large. The gene calls are TRBV5-6 and TRBJ2-7. This CDR3 region has 14 residues. Looked up from germline, CDR1 is SGHDT and CDR2 is YYEEEE. The CDR3 loop is CASSIQVAAYEQYF.

This clonotype shows up as medium-sized by frequency. This chain uses TRBV11-2 with TRBJ2-2; the D gene TCRdb calls, TRBD1, cannot be checked with no DNA. CDR3 length: 13 amino acids. The V gene's germline CDR1 is SGHAT and CDR2 FQNNGV. CDR3: CASSSQGSGELFF.

This clonotype is labeled medium-sized based on frequency. The chain recombines TRBV4-3 with TRBJ2-3. The length of the CDR3 is 14 residues. The germline gives CDR1 LGHNA, CDR2 YSLEER. This CDR3 reads CASSQDRRHDTQYF.